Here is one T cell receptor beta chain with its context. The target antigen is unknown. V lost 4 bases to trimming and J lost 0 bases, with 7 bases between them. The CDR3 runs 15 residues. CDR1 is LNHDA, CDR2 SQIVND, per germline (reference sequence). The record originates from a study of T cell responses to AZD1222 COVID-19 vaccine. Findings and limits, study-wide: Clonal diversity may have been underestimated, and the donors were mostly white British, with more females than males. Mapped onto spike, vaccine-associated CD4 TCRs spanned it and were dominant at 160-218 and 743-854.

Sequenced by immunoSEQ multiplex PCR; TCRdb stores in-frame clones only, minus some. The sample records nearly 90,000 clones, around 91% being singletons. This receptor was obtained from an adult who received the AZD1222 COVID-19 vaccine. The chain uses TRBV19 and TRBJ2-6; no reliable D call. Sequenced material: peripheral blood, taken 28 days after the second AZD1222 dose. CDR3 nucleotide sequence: TGTGCCAGTAGTACGCAGAGCTCTGGGGCCAACGTCCTGACTTTC. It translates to CASSTQSSGANVLTF.